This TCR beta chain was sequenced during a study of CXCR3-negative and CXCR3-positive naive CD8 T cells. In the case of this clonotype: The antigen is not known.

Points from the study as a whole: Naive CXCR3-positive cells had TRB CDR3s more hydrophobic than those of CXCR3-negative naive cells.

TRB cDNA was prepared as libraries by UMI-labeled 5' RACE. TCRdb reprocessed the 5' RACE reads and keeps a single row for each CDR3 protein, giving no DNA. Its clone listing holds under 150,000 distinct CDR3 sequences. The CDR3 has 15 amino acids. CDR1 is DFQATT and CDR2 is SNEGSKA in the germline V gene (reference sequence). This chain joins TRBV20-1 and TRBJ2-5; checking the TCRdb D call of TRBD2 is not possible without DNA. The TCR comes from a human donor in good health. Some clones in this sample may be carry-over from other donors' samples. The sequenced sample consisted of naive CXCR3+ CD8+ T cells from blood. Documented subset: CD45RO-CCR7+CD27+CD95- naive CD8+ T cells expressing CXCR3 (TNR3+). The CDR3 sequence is CSASPEGLAQETQYF.